The clone carrying this T cell receptor (beta chain) showed up just a few times. Its target is not known. This record belongs to a study of beta chain features in type 1 diabetes. Study-wide context: Examination covered around 110 million sorted cells spanning all samples.

As every portion of the isolated RNA was reverse transcribed, the sequencing read expressed TCRB transcripts. Produced via immunoSEQ multiplex PCR; TCRdb's table is partial and in-frame only. The sample lists about 650,000 clones; around 12% were seen once. Isolation of CD4+ naive, central memory, regulatory and stem cell-like memory cells was achieved by sorting via CD45RO/CCR7/CD25/CD127/CD95/CD27. This CDR3 is built from 12 residues. Germline V gene data show CDR1 as MNHEY and CDR2 as SVGAGI. V dropped 5 bases and J dropped 19 bases, with 18 bases sitting between them. Study results and caveats: Reduced insertions and increased deletions marked VDJ junctions in type 1 diabetes patients. Significant though moderate, a shortening of TCRB CDR3s appeared in all four CD4+ subsets of Type 1 diabetes patients.

The chain uses TRBV6-5 and TRBJ1-6; D unclear. The sample taken for sequencing was naive CD4+ T cells from blood. The source of this sequence is a young man with type 1 diabetes. The CDR3 DNA sequence: TGTGCCAGCAGTGAAGCCCAGGCCTCCGTTCACTTT. Protein sequence: CASSEAQASVHF.